The subject of this entry is one T cell receptor (beta chain). This sample stems from a study of CD8 T cells in Susac syndrome. The authors reverse transcribed roughly 0.5 to 1 ug RNA with random hexamers. Each CDR3 protein gets one entry after TCRdb re-called the immunoSEQ multiplex PCR reads with MiXCR. The repertoire consists of about 250,000 distinct CDR3 sequences, with 93% occurring once and the leading ten covering around 0.07%. Negative isolation was used for CD8+ and CD4+ T cells, and FACS enrichment was applied to TEMRA cells. CDR3 length equals 13 residues. Germline V gene lookup returns CDR1 ENHRY and CDR2 SYGVKD. Trimming took 10 bases from V and 10 from J, leaving 22 bases between them.

The chain recombines TRBV10-3 with TRBJ1-2; D may be TRBD1 (6 bases). Sequencing was carried out using CD4+ T cells from PBMCs. This clonotype originated in a human donor with multiple sclerosis. This CDR3 reads CATKGGEGRDYTF. For the CDR3, the DNA is TGTGCCACGAAAGGGGGGGAGGGGCGGGACTACACCTTC.